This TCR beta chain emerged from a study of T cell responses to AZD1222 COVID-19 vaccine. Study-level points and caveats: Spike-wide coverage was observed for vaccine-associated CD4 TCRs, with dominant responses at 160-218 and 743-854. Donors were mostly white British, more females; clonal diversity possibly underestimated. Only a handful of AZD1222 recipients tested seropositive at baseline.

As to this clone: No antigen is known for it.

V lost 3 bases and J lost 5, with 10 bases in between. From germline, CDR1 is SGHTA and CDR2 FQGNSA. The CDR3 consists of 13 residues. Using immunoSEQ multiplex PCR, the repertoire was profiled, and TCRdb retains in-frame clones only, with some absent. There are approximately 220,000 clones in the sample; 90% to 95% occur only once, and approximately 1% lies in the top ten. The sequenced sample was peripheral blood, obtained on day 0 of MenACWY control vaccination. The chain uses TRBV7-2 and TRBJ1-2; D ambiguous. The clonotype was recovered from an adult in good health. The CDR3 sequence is CASSLKQPYGYTF. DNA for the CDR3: TGTGCCAGCAGCTTGAAACAGCCATATGGCTACACCTTC.